The entry below describes one T cell receptor (beta chain). Its target is not known. The V end lost 1 base, the J end lost 2 bases, and 8 bases lay between the germline ends. This CDR3 is built from 15 residues. CDR1 KGHSY and CDR2 FQNENV come from the germline V gene. This sample was included in a study of shared clonotypes between healthy human individuals. Study information: Three plates each covered CD4 naive and memory; CD8 naive two, CD8 memory one.

The study, taken as a whole, reports: Larger richness was generally estimated for naive than memory subsets.

Produced via immunoSEQ multiplex PCR; TCRdb's table is partial and in-frame only. Of around 2,000,000 clones listed, roughly 95% are singletons. Naive-designated CD8 cells lacked CD45RO, were positively enriched for CCR7, and omitted terminally differentiated effector memory CD45RA+ cells. The chain recombines TRBV16 with TRBJ1-4; tentatively, D is TRBD1 (5 bases). The sequence was collected from a man younger than 35 in good health. Sequencing was done on a sample of naive CD8+ T cells sorted from blood. The CDR3 region has the DNA TGTGCCAGCAGCCAATATAAGGGGACTAATGAAAAACTGTTTTTT. Its translation is CASSQYKGTNEKLFF.